The 20 T cell receptor beta chains reported below all come from one sample, sequenced in a study of T-cell memory formation after mild COVID-19. TCRdb reprocessed the 5' RACE reads via MiXCR and lists one record per CDR3 protein. The data contain roughly 480,000 distinct CDR3 sequences, roughly 23% of them seen just once; the ten biggest clones take up 12%. The sample comprised PBMCs or a T cell subset sorted from them (not recorded which). These receptors came from an adult woman who had mild COVID-19 (a few samples of this study predate the infection). Cell type and time point are not known.

In this sample, this clonotype turned up a few times. The V call is TRBV20-1, the J call TRBJ1-1; a possible D gene is TRBD1 (6 bases). The CDR3 extends over 12 amino acids. V dropped 4 bases and J dropped 1 base, with 7 bases sitting between them. Germline values: CDR1 DFQATT, CDR2 SNEGSKA (reference sequence). The CDR3 bases are TGCAGTGCTAAGGGACAGAACACTGAAGCTTTCTTT. Residues: CSAKGQNTEAFF.

This clonotype was detected only a few times. The chain links TRBV6-1 to TRBJ2-7; 9 positions match TRBD1. V trimming: 6 bases; J trimming: 0 bases; junction bases outside the gene matches: 6. CDR3 length equals 15 residues. Per germline, CDR1 MNHNS and CDR2 SASEGT. CDR3 residues: CASRAGTGISYEQYF. CDR3 coding DNA: TGTGCCAGCAGGGCTGGGACAGGGATCTCCTACGAGCAGTACTTC.

This clonotype was recorded at least ten times. The J gene is TRBJ2-2, the V gene TRBV2; D gene uncertain. Between the trimmed V and J ends, which lost 3 bases and 0 bases, there was a span of 5 bases. Germline V gene lookup returns CDR1 SNHLY and CDR2 FYNNEI. This CDR3 is 14 amino acids long. The CDR3 DNA reads TGTGCCAGCAGTGAGGGCACGAACACCGGGGAGCTGTTTTTT. Translation: CASSEGTNTGELFF.

This chain links TRBV20-1 with TRBJ2-5; D perhaps matches TRBD2 (6 bases). The V gene lost 6 bases and the J gene lost 1 base, with 12 bases spanning the gap. This CDR3 comprises 13 residues. Germline V gives CDR1 DFQATT, CDR2 SNEGSKA (reference sequence). In nucleotides, the CDR3 is TGCAGTGCCGTACGGGACTTCCAAGAGACCCAGTACTTC. Its translation: CSAVRDFQETQYF.

This clonotype was picked up a small number of times. V usage is TRBV20-1 and J usage is TRBJ2-6; 8 bases line up with TRBD1. From germline, CDR1 is DFQATT and CDR2 SNEGSKA (reference sequence). The CDR3 is made up of 16 amino acids. V lost 2 bases and J lost 0; bases outside the gene matches: 3. CDR3 coding DNA: TGCAGTGCTAGAACAGGGACAGGCTCTGGGGCCAACGTCCTGACTTTC. Translation: CSARTGTGSGANVLTF.

The rearrangement uses TRBV6-6 and TRBJ2-2; D is ambiguous. The V gene lost 6 bases and the J gene lost 5 bases, with 4 bases spanning the gap. The CDR3 length is 11 residues. CDR1 is MNHNY and CDR2 is SVGAGI in the germline V gene (reference sequence). The CDR3 loop reads CASRETGELFF. The CDR3 coding sequence is TGTGCCAGCAGGGAAACCGGGGAGCTGTTTTTT.

This clonotype has just a few counts. CDR3 in amino acids: CSVEGYSSTDTQYF. Here the CDR3 DNA reads TGCAGCGTTGAAGGGTACTCTAGCACAGATACGCAGTATTTT. This chain connects TRBV29-1 to TRBJ2-3; D unresolved. Germline V gene lookup returns CDR1 SQVTM and CDR2 ANQGSEA. Between the trimmed V and J ends, which lost 1 base and 0 bases, there was a span of 8 bases. The CDR3 covers 14 residues.

The table lists this clonotype with a few counts. The CDR3 coding sequence is TGTGCCAGCAGCCCCCGGGCAGGCCCTCGGGACGAGCAGTACTTC. This gives the protein CASSPRAGPRDEQYF. The chain is built from TRBV4-2 and TRBJ2-7; no firm D call. This CDR3 region has 15 residues. V was pared by 4 bases and J by 5 bases, with 18 bases between. CDR1 is LGHNA and CDR2 is YNFKEQ in the germline V gene.

This chain connects TRBV7-9 to TRBJ2-2; D not resolved. Germline V gene lookup returns CDR1 SEHNR and CDR2 FQNEAQ (reference sequence). V lost 1 base and J lost 2, with 14 bases in between. The CDR3 totals 17 residues. CDR3 protein: CASSLVPRWQNTGELFF. The CDR3 DNA reads TGTGCCAGCAGCTTAGTACCCCGGTGGCAAAACACCGGGGAGCTGTTTTTT.

V gene TRBV4-1 combines with J gene TRBJ1-1; TRBD1 might be the D (5 bases). Trimming shortened V by 1 base and J by 4 bases, and 13 bases separated the two germline ends. CDR1 MGHRA and CDR2 YSYEKL come from the germline V gene. The CDR3 contains 15 residues. The chain's CDR3 is CASSQVGPEGTEAFF. CDR3 DNA: TGCGCCAGCAGCCAAGTGGGACCGGAAGGCACTGAAGCTTTCTTT.

This clonotype was counted a few times. This sequence joins TRBV5-1 and TRBJ2-6; unclear D gene. CDR3 size: 16 residues. Germline CDR1 is SGHRS and CDR2 is YFSETQ. V was trimmed by 3 bases and J by 0 bases, leaving 10 bases between them. The CDR3 protein is CASSWLENSGANVLTF. The CDR3 DNA follows: TGCGCCAGCAGCTGGCTTGAAAACTCTGGGGCCAACGTCCTGACTTTC.

The gene calls are TRBV20-1 and TRBJ2-3, with a weak D call TRBD2 (6 bases). CDR1 and CDR2 from the germline V gene are DFQATT and SNEGSKA (reference sequence). V shed 6 bases and J shed 1 base, with 14 bases lying between them. The CDR3 runs to 14 residues. The CDR3 DNA is TGCAGTGCAGTGACTAGAGGCGGCACAGATACGCAGTATTTT. Residues: CSAVTRGGTDTQYF.

This clonotype was seen only a few times. CDR3 DNA sequence: TGTGCCAGCAGTTACAGTCGAACTAGCGGGATGACAGATACGCAGTATTTT. Translation: CASSYSRTSGMTDTQYF. The rearrangement uses TRBV6-2 or TRBV6-3 and TRBJ2-3; 10 nucleotides agree with TRBD2. The CDR3 extends over 17 amino acids. V lost 2 bases and J lost 3; bases outside the gene matches: 8. Germline CDR1 is MNHEY and CDR2 is SVGEGT.

This clonotype was recorded a few times. This chain links TRBV6-2 or TRBV6-3 with TRBJ2-4; no reliable D call. The V gene lost 5 bases and the J gene lost 8 bases, with 10 bases spanning the gap. This CDR3 region has 12 residues. Germline V gene data show CDR1 as MNHEY and CDR2 as SVGEGT. The DNA for the CDR3 is TGTGCCAGCAGTCCCTATGAGGACATTCAGTACTTC. Its protein is CASSPYEDIQYF.

Only a few counts were recorded for this clonotype. The chain uses TRBV20-1 and TRBJ2-1, with a possible D match to TRBD1 (5 bases). Germline V gene sequence: CDR1 DFQATT, CDR2 SNEGSKA (reference sequence). The CDR3 covers 14 residues. The germline V and J ends were trimmed by 0 bases and 4 bases, with 10 bases remaining between them. This chain's CDR3 is CSARDIQGYNEQFF. The CDR3 nucleotides read TGCAGTGCTAGAGATATCCAGGGTTACAATGAGCAGTTCTTC.

V is TRBV11-3 and J is TRBJ2-7; D not resolved. This CDR3 spans 13 amino acids. Germline CDR1 is SGHNT and CDR2 is YENEEA. Trimming pared 1 base from V and 2 bases from J, leaving 6 bases between. DNA for the CDR3: TGTGCCAGCAGCTTAGCCCAAACCTACGAGCAGTACTTC. Its translation is CASSLAQTYEQYF.

This clonotype occurred a few times. The V and J genes are TRBV7-9 and TRBJ2-4; 8 bases line up with TRBD2. The V segment lost 1 base and the J segment 0 bases; nucleotides outside the gene matches: 11. The CDR3 extends over 19 amino acids. CDR1 and CDR2 from the germline V gene are SEHNR and FQNEAQ (reference sequence). The CDR3, as DNA: TGTGCCAGCAGCTTAGGTGCCAGCGGGAGTCTTCGAGCCAAAAACATTCAGTACTTC. This gives the protein CASSLGASGSLRAKNIQYF.

V usage is TRBV3-1 and J usage is TRBJ2-7, with TRBD2 as a possible D gene (6 bases). Trimming removed 2 bases at V and 4 bases at J, with 12 bases between. Germline CDR1 and CDR2: LGHDT and YNNKEL (reference sequence). The CDR3 contains 14 residues. CDR3 residues: CASSQLTGDYEQYF. The CDR3 DNA follows: TGTGCCAGCAGCCAACTAACGGGAGATTACGAGCAGTACTTC.

This clonotype was seen many times. The chain employs TRBV5-1 and TRBJ2-5, with D tentatively TRBD2 (5 bases). This CDR3 spans 14 amino acids. CDR1 and CDR2 (germline): SGHRS, YFSETQ. Trimming took off 4 bases at V and 2 bases at J, with 12 bases between the two ends. The CDR3: CASSREPSQETQYF. The CDR3 nucleotides read TGCGCCAGCAGCCGGGAACCCTCTCAAGAGACCCAGTACTTC.

This clonotype was seen at least ten times. CDR3 coding DNA: TGCGCCAGCAGCTTGCTGGGAAGCGACATGAACACTGAAGCTTTCTTT. This gives the protein CASSLLGSDMNTEAFF. The rearrangement links TRBV5-1 to TRBJ1-1; D remains unclear. The germline CDR1 and CDR2 sequences are SGHRS and YFSETQ. The CDR3 has 16 residues. V gave up 1 base and J gave up 0 bases, with 13 bases separating them.